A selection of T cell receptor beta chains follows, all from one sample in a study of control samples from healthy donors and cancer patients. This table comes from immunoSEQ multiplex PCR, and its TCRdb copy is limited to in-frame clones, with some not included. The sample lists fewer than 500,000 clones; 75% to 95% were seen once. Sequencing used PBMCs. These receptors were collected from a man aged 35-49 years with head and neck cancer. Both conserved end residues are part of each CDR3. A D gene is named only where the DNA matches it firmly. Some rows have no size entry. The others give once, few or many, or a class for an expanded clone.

CDR3aa: CASSLAGGGNQPQHF
CDR3nt: TGTGCCAGCAGCTTAGCAGGGGGCGGCAATCAGCCCCAGCATTTT
v_gene: TRBV7-2
j_gene: TRBJ1-5
d_gene: TRBD1
abundance: NA

CDR3aa: CASSLGRGLSPTGELFF
CDR3nt: TGCGCCAGCAGCTTAGGTCGGGGACTATCCCCAACCGGGGAGCTGTTTTTT
v_gene: TRBV5-1
j_gene: TRBJ2-2
d_gene: TRBD2
abundance: few

CDR3aa: CASNDIRRAPLSGYTF
CDR3nt: TGTGCCAGCAATGACATCCGAAGAGCCCCGCTCTCGGGCTACACCTTC
v_gene: TRBV6-1
j_gene: TRBJ1-2
d_gene: NA
abundance: NA

CDR3aa: CASSRGGRGPYEQYF
CDR3nt: TGTGCCAGCAGCCGGGGGGGCAGGGGACCCTACGAGCAGTACTTC
v_gene: TRBV27
j_gene: TRBJ2-7
d_gene: TRBD2
abundance: NA

CDR3aa: CASSRSAGTGSLYF
CDR3nt: TGTGCCAGCAGCCGGTCTGCCGGGACAGGGTCCCTATACTTC
v_gene: TRBV28
j_gene: TRBJ2-5
d_gene: TRBD1
abundance: NA

CDR3aa: CASSLWRFNEKLFF
CDR3nt: TGTGCCAGCAGTTTATGGAGGTTTAATGAAAAACTGTTTTTT
v_gene: TRBV28
j_gene: TRBJ1-4
d_gene: NA
abundance: NA

CDR3aa: CAWSVGAGSLEQYF
CDR3nt: TGTGCCTGGAGTGTAGGAGCGGGGTCCTTAGAGCAGTACTTC
v_gene: TRBV30
j_gene: TRBJ2-7
d_gene: TRBD2
abundance: NA

CDR3aa: CASSLGQEWNTEAFF
CDR3nt: TGTGCCAGCAGCCTGGGACAGGAGTGGAACACTGAAGCTTTCTTT
v_gene: TRBV28
j_gene: TRBJ1-1
d_gene: TRBD1
abundance: NA

CDR3aa: CASSRTEAFF
CDR3nt: TGTGCCAGCAGCCGCACTGAAGCTTTCTTT
v_gene: TRBV6-6
j_gene: TRBJ1-1
d_gene: NA
abundance: NA

CDR3aa: CSTRSPGMNTEAFF
CDR3nt: TGCAGCACCCGCTCCCCCGGGATGAACACTGAAGCTTTCTTT
v_gene: TRBV29-1
j_gene: TRBJ1-1
d_gene: NA
abundance: once

CDR3aa: CATRVTASTDTQYF
CDR3nt: TGCGCCACCAGGGTGACGGCGAGCACAGATACGCAGTATTTT
v_gene: TRBV10-2
j_gene: TRBJ2-3
d_gene: NA
abundance: NA

CDR3aa: CASSFPPYQLEAFF
CDR3nt: TGTGCCAGCAGTTTTCCGCCGTATCAACTTGAAGCTTTCTTT
v_gene: TRBV6-6
j_gene: TRBJ1-1
d_gene: NA
abundance: NA

CDR3aa: CASSQAPYSRPYEQYF
CDR3nt: TGCGCCAGCAGCCAAGCCCCCTACAGTAGGCCCTACGAGCAGTACTTC
v_gene: TRBV4-1
j_gene: TRBJ2-7
d_gene: NA
abundance: NA

CDR3aa: CASLIPSMNTEAFF
CDR3nt: TGTGCCAGCTTAATCCCGTCAATGAACACTGAAGCTTTCTTT
v_gene: TRBV18
j_gene: TRBJ1-1
d_gene: NA
abundance: NA

CDR3aa: CASSLGSPYEQYF
CDR3nt: TGCGCCAGCAGCCTCGGGAGCCCCTACGAGCAGTACTTC
v_gene: TRBV5-1
j_gene: TRBJ2-7
d_gene: NA
abundance: NA

CDR3aa: CASSLAPTSAFFYEQYF
CDR3nt: TGTGCCAGCAGCTTAGCGCCCACTAGCGCCTTCTTCTACGAGCAGTACTTC
v_gene: TRBV7-2
j_gene: TRBJ2-7
d_gene: TRBD2
abundance: NA

CDR3aa: CASSLIGAGAHWGYTF
CDR3nt: TGTGCCAGCAGTTTAATTGGGGCAGGGGCCCATTGGGGCTACACCTTC
v_gene: TRBV27
j_gene: TRBJ1-2
d_gene: NA
abundance: once

CDR3aa: CASSQDRLEGNEQFF
CDR3nt: TGTGCCAGCAGCCAAGACCGCCTCGAGGGCAATGAGCAGTTCTTC
v_gene: TRBV3-1/TRBV3-2
j_gene: TRBJ2-1
d_gene: NA
abundance: NA

CDR3aa: CASTRGRLNEKLFF
CDR3nt: TGTGCCAGCACGAGGGGACGCTTAAATGAAAAACTGTTTTTT
v_gene: TRBV13
j_gene: TRBJ1-4
d_gene: NA
abundance: NA

CDR3aa: CASSLDLGEGYTEAFF
CDR3nt: TGTGCCAGCAGCTTGGACTTAGGGGAGGGGTACACTGAAGCTTTCTTT
v_gene: TRBV5-6
j_gene: TRBJ1-1
d_gene: NA
abundance: NA